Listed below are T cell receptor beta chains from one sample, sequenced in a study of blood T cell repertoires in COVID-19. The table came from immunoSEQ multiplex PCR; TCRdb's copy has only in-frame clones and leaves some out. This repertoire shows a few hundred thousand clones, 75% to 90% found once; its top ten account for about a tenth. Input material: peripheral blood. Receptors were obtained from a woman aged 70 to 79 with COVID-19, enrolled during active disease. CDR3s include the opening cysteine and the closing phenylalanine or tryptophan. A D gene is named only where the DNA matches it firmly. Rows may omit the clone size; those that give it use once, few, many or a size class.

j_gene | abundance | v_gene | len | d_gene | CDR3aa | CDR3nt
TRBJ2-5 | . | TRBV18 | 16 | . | CASSPQSIPNWETQYF | TGTGCCAGCTCACCACAGAGCATCCCGAACTGGGAGACCCAGTACTTC
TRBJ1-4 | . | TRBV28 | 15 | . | CASSSFGGIDEKLFF | TGTGCCAGCAGCTCGTTTGGGGGGATTGATGAAAAACTGTTTTTT
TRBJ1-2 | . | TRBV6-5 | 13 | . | CASTDGRHYGYTF | TGTGCCAGCACCGACGGGAGGCACTATGGCTACACCTTC
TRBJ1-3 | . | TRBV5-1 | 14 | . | CASSLQDSGNTIYF | TGCGCCAGCAGCTTACAAGACTCTGGAAACACCATATATTTT
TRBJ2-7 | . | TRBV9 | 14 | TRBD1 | CASSAGTGPYEQYF | TGTGCCAGCAGCGCCGGGACAGGTCCCTACGAGCAGTACTTC
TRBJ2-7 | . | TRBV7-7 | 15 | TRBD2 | CASSPGTSGSYEQYF | TGTGCTAGCAGCCCCGGGACTAGCGGAAGCTACGAGCAGTACTTC
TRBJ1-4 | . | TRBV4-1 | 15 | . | CASSQSPATNEKLFF | TGCGCCAGCAGCCAATCCCCAGCAACTAATGAAAAACTGTTTTTT
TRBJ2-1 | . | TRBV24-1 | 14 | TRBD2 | CATSEASGINEQFF | TGTGCCACCAGTGAGGCTAGCGGGATTAATGAGCAGTTCTTC
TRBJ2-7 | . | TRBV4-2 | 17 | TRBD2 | CASSHLAPSGGSYEQYF | TGTGCCAGCAGCCACCTGGCGCCTAGCGGGGGATCCTACGAGCAGTACTTC
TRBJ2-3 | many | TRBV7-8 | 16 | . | CASSLLGTESTDTQYF | TGTGCCAGCAGCTTATTAGGAACGGAGTCCACAGATACGCAGTATTTT
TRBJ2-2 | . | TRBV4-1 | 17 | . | CASSQANMGLSTGELFF | TGCGCCAGCAGCCAAGCGAACATGGGGCTGTCTACCGGGGAGCTGTTTTTT
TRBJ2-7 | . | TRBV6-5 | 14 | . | CASSLQQGSYEQYF | TGTGCCAGCAGTCTCCAACAGGGCTCCTACGAGCAGTACTTC